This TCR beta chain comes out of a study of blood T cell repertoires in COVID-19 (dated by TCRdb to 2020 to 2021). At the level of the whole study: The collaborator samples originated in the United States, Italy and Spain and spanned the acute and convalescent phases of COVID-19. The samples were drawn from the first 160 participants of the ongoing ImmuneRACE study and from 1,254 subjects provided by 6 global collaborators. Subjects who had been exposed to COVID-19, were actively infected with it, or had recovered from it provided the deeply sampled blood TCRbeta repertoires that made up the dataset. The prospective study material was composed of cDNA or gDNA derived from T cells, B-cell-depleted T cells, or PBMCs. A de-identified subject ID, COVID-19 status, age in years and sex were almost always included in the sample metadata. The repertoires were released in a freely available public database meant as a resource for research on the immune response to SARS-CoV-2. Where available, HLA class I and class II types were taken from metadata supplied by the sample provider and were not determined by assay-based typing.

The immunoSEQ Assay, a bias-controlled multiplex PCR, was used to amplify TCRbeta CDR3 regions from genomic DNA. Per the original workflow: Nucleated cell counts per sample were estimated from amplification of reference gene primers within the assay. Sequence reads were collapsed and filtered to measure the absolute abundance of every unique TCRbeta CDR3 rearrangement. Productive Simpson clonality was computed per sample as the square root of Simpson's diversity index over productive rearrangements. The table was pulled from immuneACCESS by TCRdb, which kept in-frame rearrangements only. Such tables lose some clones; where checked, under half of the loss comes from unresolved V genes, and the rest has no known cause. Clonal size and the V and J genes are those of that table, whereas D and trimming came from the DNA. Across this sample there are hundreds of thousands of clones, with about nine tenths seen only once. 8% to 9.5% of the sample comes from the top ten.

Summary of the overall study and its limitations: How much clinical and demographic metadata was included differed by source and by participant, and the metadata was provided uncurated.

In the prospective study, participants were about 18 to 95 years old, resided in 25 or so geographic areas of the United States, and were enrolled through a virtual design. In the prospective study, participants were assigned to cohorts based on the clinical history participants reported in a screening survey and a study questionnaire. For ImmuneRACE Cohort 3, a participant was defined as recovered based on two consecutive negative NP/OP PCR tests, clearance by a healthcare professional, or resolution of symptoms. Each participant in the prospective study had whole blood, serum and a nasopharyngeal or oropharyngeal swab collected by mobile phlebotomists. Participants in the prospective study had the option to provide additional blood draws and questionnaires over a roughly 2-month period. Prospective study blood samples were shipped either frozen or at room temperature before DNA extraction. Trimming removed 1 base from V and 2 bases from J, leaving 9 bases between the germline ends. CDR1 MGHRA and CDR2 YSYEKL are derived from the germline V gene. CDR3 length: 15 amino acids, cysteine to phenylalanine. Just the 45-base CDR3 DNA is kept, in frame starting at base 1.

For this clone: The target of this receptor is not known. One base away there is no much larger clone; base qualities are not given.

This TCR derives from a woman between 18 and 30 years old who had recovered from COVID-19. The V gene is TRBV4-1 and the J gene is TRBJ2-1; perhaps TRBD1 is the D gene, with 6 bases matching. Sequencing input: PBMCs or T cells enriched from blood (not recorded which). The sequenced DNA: TGCGCCAGCAGCCAAGTGGCAGGGGCCTACAATGAGCAGTTCTTC. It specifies CASSQVAGAYNEQFF.